Listed below are T cell receptor beta chains from one sample, sequenced in a study of OX40 agonist ivuxolimab in advanced cancers. The repertoire was sequenced with immunoSEQ multiplex PCR; TCRdb's copy has only in-frame clones and lacks some. Of about 63,000 clones in the sample, 85% to 90% were seen once. Material: CD4+ or CD8+ T cells sorted from blood, obtained in a trial of the OX40 agonist ivuxolimab. The origin of the receptors is an adult with an advanced solid tumor such as melanoma, head and neck, liver or kidney cancer. Each CDR3 is given with its conserved first and last residue. Fields, in order: clone size, D gene, V gene, J gene, CDR3 DNA, CDR3 protein. The D gene is left open where the match is weak. Size is stated for part of the rows, as once, few or many counts, or as a class when the clone is expanded.

NA	NA	TRBV19	TRBJ2-7	TGTGCCAGTAGTTCCCCAGGACTGAACTACGAGCAGTACTTC	CASSSPGLNYEQYF
NA	NA	TRBV19	TRBJ1-5	TGTGCCAGTAACTCCCGGGGGCTCGGCAATCAGCCCCAGCATTTT	CASNSRGLGNQPQHF
NA	TRBD2	TRBV7-9	TRBJ2-5	TGTGCCAGCAGCTTCCTAGCGGGTCAAGAGACCCAGTACTTC	CASSFLAGQETQYF
NA	NA	TRBV2	TRBJ2-7	TGTGCCAGCAGGGGGTACGAGCAGTACTTC	CASRGYEQYF
NA	NA	TRBV6-1	TRBJ2-2	TGTGCCAGCAGTGAACGGGAGCACGGGGAGCTGTTTTTT	CASSEREHGELFF
NA	NA	TRBV30	TRBJ2-3	TGTGCCTGGACAGGGATCGTCGTAGGGACGCAGTATTTT	CAWTGIVVGTQYF
once	NA	TRBV21-1	TRBJ2-1	TGTGCCAGCACCCCGGGACAGGGGCCGTATGACTCCTACAATGAGCAGTTCTTC	CASTPGQGPYDSYNEQFF
NA	TRBD1	TRBV6-5	TRBJ1-3	TGTGCCAGCAGTGCCGGGACAGGGTTTTTGAACACCATATATTTT	CASSAGTGFLNTIYF
once	NA	TRBV30	TRBJ2-7	TGTGCCTGGAGTACCGCAGGGACCTACGAGCAGTACTTC	CAWSTAGTYEQYF
NA	NA	TRBV9	TRBJ2-1	TGTGCCAGCAGCGTAGATGGGGCCGGTGGAGAGCAGTTCTTC	CASSVDGAGGEQFF
NA	TRBD1	TRBV9	TRBJ1-1	TGTGCCAGCAGCCAAGGACAGGGGAGCACTGAAGCTTTCTTT	CASSQGQGSTEAFF
NA	NA	TRBV5-4	TRBJ2-7	TGTGCCAGCAGCTTGGATCGCGGGGACTTCTACGAGCAGTACTTC	CASSLDRGDFYEQYF
NA	TRBD1	TRBV4-1	TRBJ1-1	TGCGCCAGCAGCCAACACAGGGGGCTCTCTGAAGCTTTCTTT	CASSQHRGLSEAFF
NA	NA	TRBV7-3	TRBJ2-1	TGTGCCAGCAGCTTAGGGACGAGCTCCTACAATGAGCAGTTCTTC	CASSLGTSSYNEQFF
NA	TRBD2	TRBV14	TRBJ2-7	TGTGCAACTAGGGCTAGCGGGAGTTACGAGCAGTACTTC	CATRASGSYEQYF
NA	TRBD1	TRBV27	TRBJ2-7	TGTGCCAGCAGTTCCCAAGACAGGGGGAACGAGCAGTACTTC	CASSSQDRGNEQYF
few	TRBD1	TRBV30	TRBJ1-1	TGTGCCTGGAGCGGGGACAGGGGCCCTGAAGCTTTCTTT	CAWSGDRGPEAFF
NA	TRBD1	TRBV5-4	TRBJ2-1	TGTGCCAGCAGCCCAAGGACAGGGGATGAGCAGTTCTTC	CASSPRTGDEQFF
NA	NA	TRBV27	TRBJ1-1	TGTGCCAGCAGTTCTCACACTGAAGCTTTCTTT	CASSSHTEAFF
medium-sized	NA	TRBV2	TRBJ1-1	TGTGCCAGCAGTGAACCGAAGATGAACACTGAAGCTTTCTTT	CASSEPKMNTEAFF
NA	NA	TRBV21-1	TRBJ2-1	TGTGCCAGCAGCCCACCCCCGTGGGCGGCTAACAATGAGCAGTTCTTC	CASSPPPWAANNEQFF
NA	NA	TRBV9	TRBJ1-4	TGTGCCAGCAGCGTAGACGACAGCGTCATTAATGAAAAACTGTTTTTT	CASSVDDSVINEKLFF
once	NA	TRBV19	TRBJ1-5	TGTGCCAGTAGTATGCCCGGGGAAGGACAGCCCCAGCATTTT	CASSMPGEGQPQHF
NA	NA	TRBV2	TRBJ2-7	TGTGCCGTTAGGGAAAGGGCGTACGAGCAGTACTTC	CAVRERAYEQYF
once	NA	TRBV7-9	TRBJ1-2	TGTGCCAGCAGCCCCCAGGAGGGGAGGGGTGGCTACACCTTC	CASSPQEGRGGYTF
once	TRBD1	TRBV7-3	TRBJ1-5	TGTGCCAGCAGCTTAGCACAGGGGCCTAGTCAGCCCCAGCATTTT	CASSLAQGPSQPQHF
NA	TRBD1	TRBV7-6	TRBJ2-7	TGTGCCAGCAGCCCCCGGGACAGGGGCTACGAGCAGTACTTC	CASSPRDRGYEQYF
medium-sized	NA	TRBV5-1	TRBJ2-1	TGCGCCAGCAGCTTGACAGGCGCCTACAATGAGCAGTTCTTC	CASSLTGAYNEQFF
NA	TRBD2	TRBV5-1	TRBJ2-7	TGCGCCAGCAGCTTGTGGCCCGGGACTAGCGGGTACTCCTACGAGCAGTACTTC	CASSLWPGTSGYSYEQYF
NA	NA	TRBV13	TRBJ2-7	TGTGCCAGCAGCCTACAGGGAAACGAGCAGTACTTC	CASSLQGNEQYF
NA	TRBD2	TRBV27	TRBJ2-4	TGTGCCAGCAGTTTAAGCGGGGGCTGGGATCACATTCAGTACTTC	CASSLSGGWDHIQYF
NA	NA	TRBV9	TRBJ2-2	TGTGCCAGCAGCGTAGATTTAACCGGGGAGCTGTTTTTT	CASSVDLTGELFF
NA	NA	TRBV25-1	TRBJ2-1	TGTGCCACCCCCGGTGGGCAGCCTTACAATGAGCAGTTCTTC	CATPGGQPYNEQFF
NA	NA	TRBV27	TRBJ2-1	TGTGCCAGCAGTTTAACCGGGGCCGACAATGAGCAGTTCTTC	CASSLTGADNEQFF
NA	NA	TRBV19	TRBJ2-1	TGTGCCAGTAGTATCGGTCTCGAGGGGCGCATAACAAGCTCCTACAATGAGCAGTTCTTC	CASSIGLEGRITSSYNEQFF
once	TRBD2	TRBV19	TRBJ2-7	TGTGCCAGTAGTATTTTCGGCGGGAGCCTTTGGGACGAGCAGTACTTC	CASSIFGGSLWDEQYF
NA	NA	TRBV6-6	TRBJ2-3	TGTGCCAGCAGCCGGAGGATGTTGGATACGCAGTATTTT	CASSRRMLDTQYF
NA	TRBD2	TRBV7-3	TRBJ2-1	TGTGCCAGCAGCTTCGGACTAGCGGGATCGGCGCAGTTCTTC	CASSFGLAGSAQFF
NA	NA	TRBV4-1	TRBJ2-7	TGCGCCAGCAGCCCGGCTGCGGCGGGGAGCGGCGACGAGCAGTACTTC	CASSPAAAGSGDEQYF
NA	TRBD2	TRBV7-3	TRBJ2-1	TGTGCCAGCAGCTTAATCGGAGCGGGGGCTTACAATGAGCAGTTCTTC	CASSLIGAGAYNEQFF
NA	NA	TRBV7-3	TRBJ2-2	TGTGCCAGCAGCTCCACATACACCGGGGAGCTGTTTTTT	CASSSTYTGELFF